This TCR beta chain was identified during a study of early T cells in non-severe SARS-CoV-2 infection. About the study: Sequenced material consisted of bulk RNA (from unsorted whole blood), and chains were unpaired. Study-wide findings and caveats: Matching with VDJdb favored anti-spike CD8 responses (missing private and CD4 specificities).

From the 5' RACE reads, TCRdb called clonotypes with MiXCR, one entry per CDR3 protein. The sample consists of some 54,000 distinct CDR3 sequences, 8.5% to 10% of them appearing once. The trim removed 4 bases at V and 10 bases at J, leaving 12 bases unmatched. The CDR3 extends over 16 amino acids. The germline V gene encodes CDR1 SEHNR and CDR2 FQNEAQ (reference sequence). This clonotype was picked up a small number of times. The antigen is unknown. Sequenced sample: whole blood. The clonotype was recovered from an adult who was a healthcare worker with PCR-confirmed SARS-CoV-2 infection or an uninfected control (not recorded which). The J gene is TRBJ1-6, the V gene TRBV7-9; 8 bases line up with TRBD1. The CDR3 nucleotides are TGTGCCAGCAGCTATTACAGGGGGGGAAGAGGATCACCCCTCCACTTT. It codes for CASSYYRGGRGSPLHF.